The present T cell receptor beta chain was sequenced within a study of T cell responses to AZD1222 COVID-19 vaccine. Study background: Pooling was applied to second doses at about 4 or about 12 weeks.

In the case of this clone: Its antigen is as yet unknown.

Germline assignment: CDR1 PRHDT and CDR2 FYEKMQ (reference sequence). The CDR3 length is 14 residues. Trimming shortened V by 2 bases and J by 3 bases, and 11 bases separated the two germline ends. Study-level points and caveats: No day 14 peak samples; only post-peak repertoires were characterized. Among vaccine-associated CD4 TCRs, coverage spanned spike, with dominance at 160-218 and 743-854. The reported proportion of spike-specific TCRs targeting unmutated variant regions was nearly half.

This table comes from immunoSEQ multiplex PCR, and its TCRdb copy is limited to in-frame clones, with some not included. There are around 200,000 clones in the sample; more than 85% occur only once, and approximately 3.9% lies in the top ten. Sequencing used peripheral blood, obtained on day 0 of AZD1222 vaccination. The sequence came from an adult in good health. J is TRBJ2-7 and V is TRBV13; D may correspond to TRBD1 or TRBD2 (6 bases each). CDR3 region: CASSLRGRNYEQYF. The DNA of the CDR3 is TGTGCCAGCAGCTTACGGGGGCGCAACTACGAGCAGTACTTC.